The present TCR beta chain was sequenced within a study of beta chain features in type 1 diabetes. In this sample, this clone turned up once. Its specificity is unknown. Study-wide results and caveats: The study found moderately but significantly shorter TCRB CDR3s in all four CD4+ subsets of Type 1 diabetes patients.

Only one heparinised blood draw was taken per donor, and its volume averaged around 120 mL. What was sequenced were expressed TCRB transcripts, since all of the isolated RNA had been reverse transcribed. Data came from immunoSEQ multiplex PCR; TCRdb stores just in-frame clones and leaves some out. The sample includes approximately 150,000 clones, approximately 10% of them seen just once. This clonotype originated in a man aged 25-45 years with type 1 diabetes. Sequenced sample: central memory CD4+ T cells from blood.

The CDR3 loop reads CASSPDLTGDYTF. The CDR3 DNA reads as TGTGCCAGCAGTCCGGACTTGACAGGGGACTACACCTTC. The rearrangement joins TRBV6-5 to TRBJ1-2, with 8 bases lining up with TRBD1. Trimming took 5 bases from V and 10 from J; bases not matched to a gene: 9. Germline loops: CDR1 MNHEY, CDR2 SVGAGI. The CDR3 runs to 13 residues.